The 2 T cell receptor beta chains in this list originate from one sample, sequenced in a study of OX40 agonist ivuxolimab in advanced cancers. Produced via immunoSEQ multiplex PCR; TCRdb's table is partial and in-frame only. The table lists tens of thousands of clones, about 84% of them singletons, with more than 4% in the top ten. Sequencing was performed on CD4+ or CD8+ T cells sorted from blood, taken in a trial of the OX40 agonist ivuxolimab. The receptors come from an adult with an advanced solid tumor such as melanoma, head and neck, liver or kidney cancer.

The genes are TRBV19 and TRBJ2-2; TRBD1 is a possible D gene (6 bases). The CDR3 has 15 residues. Germline CDR1 reads LNHDA; CDR2 reads SQIVND (reference sequence). V gave up 8 bases and J gave up 1 base, with 14 bases separating them. For the CDR3, the DNA is TGTGCCAGTCTCACAGGGACGTTGAACACCGGGGAGCTGTTTTTT. It encodes CASLTGTLNTGELFF.

The gene calls are TRBV7-2 and TRBJ2-1, with D unclear. V lost 5 bases and J 0 bases, leaving 11 bases between the germline ends. Germline V lookup: CDR1 SGHTA, CDR2 FQGNSA. CDR3 length: 15 amino acids. The CDR3 here is CASSTSMSSYNEQFF. The CDR3 DNA sequence: TGTGCCAGCAGCACAAGCATGAGCTCCTACAATGAGCAGTTCTTC.